These T cell receptor beta chains were read from a single sample in a study of chronic HIV infection and antiretroviral therapy. MiXCR was run by TCRdb on the 5' RACE reads, yielding one entry per CDR3 protein. The sample holds roughly 39,000 distinct CDR3 sequences, 7% to 10% seen once. The source material was peripheral blood. The receptors come from an adult who had HIV and had not received antiretroviral therapy, or was an uninfected healthy control (not recorded which). Each CDR3 is given with its conserved first and last residue. The D gene is left open where the match is weak. Size is stated for part of the rows, as once, few or many counts, or as a class when the clone is expanded.

TRBV10-3,TRBD1,TRBJ1-2,few,CAISEMDRTYGYTF,TGTGCCATCAGTGAGATGGACAGGACCTATGGCTACACCTTC
TRBV2,TRBD2,TRBJ2-7,many,CASSFHRDYYEQYF,TGTGCCAGCAGTTTTCACCGGGACTACTACGAGCAGTACTTC
TRBV7-8,.,TRBJ2-4,few,CASSFEGVNIQYF,TGTGCCAGCAGCTTTGAGGGGGTAAACATTCAGTACTTC
TRBV27,.,TRBJ2-2,many,CASKYNDPGELFF,TGTGCCAGCAAGTATAATGATCCTGGGGAGCTGTTTTTT
TRBV3-1,.,TRBJ2-6,many,CASSRTRGSGANVLTF,TGTGCCAGCAGTCGCACGAGGGGCTCTGGGGCCAACGTCCTGACTTTC
TRBV3-1,.,TRBJ1-2,.,CASSQYPRGPSYGYTF,TGTGCCAGCAGCCAGTATCCCAGGGGTCCCAGCTATGGCTACACCTTC
TRBV6-1,.,TRBJ1-5,many,CASSEREDLPQHF,TGTGCCAGCAGTGAACGGGAGGATCTGCCCCAGCATTTT
TRBV20-1,TRBD1,TRBJ1-5,.,CSAVEEGAFNQPQHF,TGCAGTGCTGTAGAGGAGGGGGCCTTTAATCAGCCCCAGCATTTT
TRBV29-1,TRBD1,TRBJ2-1,.,CSVEATGMDEQFF,TGCAGCGTTGAAGCGACAGGGATGGATGAGCAGTTCTTC
TRBV2,.,TRBJ1-2,.,CASSEGSFEGYTF,TGTGCCAGCAGTGAAGGCTCGTTTGAGGGCTACACCTTC
TRBV29-1,.,TRBJ1-1,.,CSVRPWDPNTEAFF,TGCAGCGTGAGGCCTTGGGACCCTAACACTGAAGCTTTCTTT
TRBV4-2,.,TRBJ2-1,many,CASSQGLINEQFF,TGTGCCAGCAGCCAAGGACTGATCAATGAGCAGTTCTTC
TRBV11-3,.,TRBJ2-1,.,CASRQGQGGDNEQFF,TGTGCCAGCAGGCAAGGCCAGGGAGGAGACAATGAGCAGTTCTTC
TRBV29-1,.,TRBJ1-4,.,CSVAAGQSEKLFF,TGCAGCGTTGCCGCTGGACAATCTGAAAAACTGTTTTTT
TRBV28,TRBD1,TRBJ1-1,many,CASSSFPGQGKNTEAFF,TGTGCCAGCAGCTCCTTTCCGGGACAGGGGAAGAACACTGAAGCTTTCTTT
TRBV20-1,.,TRBJ2-1,.,CSALGGSSRNEQFF,TGCAGTGCCCTGGGAGGTAGTAGTCGCAATGAGCAGTTCTTC
TRBV5-1,TRBD2,TRBJ2-7,many,CASSLDSGSWYEQYF,TGCGCCAGCAGCTTGGATAGCGGGAGTTGGTACGAGCAGTACTTC
TRBV6-1,TRBD1,TRBJ2-1,many,CASSEASRGLYNEQFF,TGTGCCAGCAGTGAAGCGTCCAGGGGGCTATACAATGAGCAGTTCTTC
TRBV29-1,TRBD1,TRBJ2-3,many,CSVARDRSTDTQYF,TGCAGCGTTGCCAGGGACAGAAGCACAGATACGCAGTATTTT
TRBV6-1,TRBD1,TRBJ2-3,many,CASMQDRIIHTQYF,TGTGCCAGCATGCAGGACAGGATCATCCATACGCAGTATTTT
TRBV2,TRBD2,TRBJ2-5,few,CASSLAGGYTGETQYF,TGTGCCAGCAGTTTAGCGGGAGGTTACACGGGGGAGACCCAGTACTTC
TRBV28,.,TRBJ2-3,few,CASSLVSGYNTDTQYF,TGTGCCAGCAGTTTAGTGTCCGGCTATAACACAGATACGCAGTATTTT
TRBV5-1,.,TRBJ2-3,few,CASSLLGADTQYF,TGCGCCAGCAGCTTATTGGGTGCAGATACGCAGTATTTT
TRBV5-4,.,TRBJ2-4,.,CASSRTQVGRAKNIQYF,TGTGCCAGCAGCCGAACCCAGGTTGGTCGAGCCAAAAACATTCAGTACTTC
TRBV25-1,TRBD2,TRBJ2-1,few,CASTASGSSYNEQFF,TGTGCCAGCACGGCTAGCGGGAGCTCCTACAATGAGCAGTTCTTC
TRBV6-2/TRBV6-3,TRBD2,TRBJ2-1,.,CASSKDQRDQFF,TGTGCCAGCAGTAAGGACCAGCGGGATCAGTTCTTC
TRBV7-2,.,TRBJ2-7,many,CASSRSLVSSYEQYF,TGTGCCAGCAGCCGGAGCCTCGTTAGCTCCTACGAGCAGTACTTC
TRBV4-1,.,TRBJ1-1,few,CASRQGQEAFF,TGCGCCAGCAGGCAGGGCCAAGAAGCTTTCTTT
TRBV29-1,.,TRBJ1-1,.,CSVEDLGAEAFF,TGCAGCGTTGAAGATCTCGGCGCTGAAGCTTTCTTT
TRBV18,TRBD1,TRBJ2-7,many,CASSRGDRERQYF,TGTGCCAGCTCACGGGGTGACAGGGAACGCCAGTACTTC
TRBV6-1,.,TRBJ1-1,few,CASSFRAEGNEAFF,TGTGCCAGCAGTTTCAGGGCCGAAGGGAATGAAGCTTTCTTT
TRBV6-2/TRBV6-3,TRBD2,TRBJ2-1,few,CASSTSGSSYNEQFF,TGTGCCAGCAGTACCAGCGGGAGCTCCTACAATGAGCAGTTCTTC
TRBV29-1,.,TRBJ2-3,.,CSVEADSTDTQYF,TGCAGCGTTGAAGCGGACAGCACAGATACGCAGTATTTT
TRBV5-1,.,TRBJ2-2,.,CASSLELFDGELFF,TGCGCCAGCAGCTTGGAGTTGTTTGACGGGGAGCTGTTTTTT
TRBV7-2,TRBD1,TRBJ2-7,.,CASSSRTGTYEQYF,TGTGCCAGCAGCTCCCGGACAGGGACCTACGAGCAGTACTTC
TRBV20-1,.,TRBJ1-5,many,CSASDSNQPQHF,TGCAGTGCTTCAGATAGCAATCAGCCCCAGCATTTT
TRBV28,.,TRBJ2-7,medium-sized,CASSQTAVYEQYF,TGTGCCAGCAGCCAGACGGCGGTATACGAGCAGTACTTC
TRBV5-6,TRBD2,TRBJ2-1,.,CASSYSSGTRSNEQFF,TGTGCCAGCAGTTATAGTTCCGGGACTAGATCCAATGAGCAGTTCTTC
TRBV2,TRBD1,TRBJ1-5,few,CASSPGTGGAMAQHF,TGTGCCAGCAGTCCCGGGACAGGGGGCGCGATGGCCCAGCATTTT
TRBV29-1,.,TRBJ1-4,few,CSAGEGPGPEEKLFF,TGCAGCGCAGGGGAGGGGCCAGGGCCGGAGGAAAAACTGTTTTTT
TRBV7-3,TRBD2,TRBJ2-2,.,CASSPLPILAGELFF,TGTGCCAGCAGCCCACTACCGATACTAGCGGGGGAGCTGTTTTTT
TRBV27,TRBD2,TRBJ2-7,.,CASRWTLGGSYEQYF,TGTGCCAGCAGGTGGACCTTGGGGGGGTCCTACGAGCAGTACTTC
TRBV28,.,TRBJ2-7,many,CASSPELYEQYF,TGTGCCAGCAGTCCGGAACTCTACGAGCAGTACTTC
TRBV12-3/TRBV12-4,.,TRBJ2-7,medium-sized,CASSPPLSRVEEYF,TGTGCCAGCAGTCCGCCCTTGAGCCGAGTCGAGGAGTACTTC
TRBV28,TRBD2,TRBJ2-1,few,CASSLNAPGTSFYEQFF,TGTGCCAGCAGTTTAAACGCCCCCGGGACTAGCTTCTATGAGCAGTTCTTC
TRBV28,TRBD2,TRBJ2-3,few,CASSRTSGRLDTQYF,TGTGCCAGCAGTCGGACTAGCGGGAGGTTAGATACGCAGTATTTT
TRBV29-1,TRBD2,TRBJ2-3,many,CSGRTSGSHTQYF,TGCAGCGGGAGGACTAGCGGGAGCCATACGCAGTATTTT
TRBV28,TRBD1,TRBJ2-2,few,CASSTRQGVNTGELFF,TGTGCCAGCAGTACCCGACAGGGCGTGAACACCGGGGAGCTGTTTTTT
TRBV28,.,TRBJ1-2,many,CASLAGGNYGYTF,TGTGCCAGCCTTGCGGGGGGGAACTATGGCTACACCTTC
TRBV6-4,.,TRBJ2-3,many,CASSDSGGTDTQYF,TGTGCCAGCAGTGACTCAGGGGGCACAGATACGCAGTATTTT
TRBV14,TRBD2,TRBJ2-1,many,CASSQRREGFYNEQFF,TGTGCCAGCAGCCAACGGCGGGAGGGTTTCTACAATGAGCAGTTCTTC
TRBV2,.,TRBJ1-1,few,CASSYGTRTEAFF,TGTGCCAGCAGTTATGGGACACGCACTGAAGCTTTCTTT
TRBV7-9,.,TRBJ2-1,many,CASSFGARYNEQFF,TGTGCCAGCAGCTTTGGCGCTCGCTACAATGAGCAGTTCTTC
TRBV7-9,.,TRBJ1-1,few,CASSLLGDEAFF,TGTGCCAGCAGCTTATTGGGGGATGAAGCTTTCTTT
TRBV6-2/TRBV6-3,.,TRBJ2-3,.,CASSYRQKPSTDTQYF,TGTGCCAGCAGTTACCGGCAGAAACCGAGCACAGATACGCAGTATTTT
TRBV28,.,TRBJ1-1,many,CASSLYTNTEAFF,TGTGCCAGCAGTTTATACACGAACACTGAAGCTTTCTTT
TRBV6-4,TRBD1,TRBJ2-3,many,CASSEGQGADTQYF,TGTGCCAGCAGTGAGGGACAGGGGGCAGATACGCAGTATTTT
TRBV6-2/TRBV6-3,.,TRBJ1-5,few,CASRDNNQPQHF,TGTGCCAGCAGGGACAACAATCAGCCCCAGCATTTT